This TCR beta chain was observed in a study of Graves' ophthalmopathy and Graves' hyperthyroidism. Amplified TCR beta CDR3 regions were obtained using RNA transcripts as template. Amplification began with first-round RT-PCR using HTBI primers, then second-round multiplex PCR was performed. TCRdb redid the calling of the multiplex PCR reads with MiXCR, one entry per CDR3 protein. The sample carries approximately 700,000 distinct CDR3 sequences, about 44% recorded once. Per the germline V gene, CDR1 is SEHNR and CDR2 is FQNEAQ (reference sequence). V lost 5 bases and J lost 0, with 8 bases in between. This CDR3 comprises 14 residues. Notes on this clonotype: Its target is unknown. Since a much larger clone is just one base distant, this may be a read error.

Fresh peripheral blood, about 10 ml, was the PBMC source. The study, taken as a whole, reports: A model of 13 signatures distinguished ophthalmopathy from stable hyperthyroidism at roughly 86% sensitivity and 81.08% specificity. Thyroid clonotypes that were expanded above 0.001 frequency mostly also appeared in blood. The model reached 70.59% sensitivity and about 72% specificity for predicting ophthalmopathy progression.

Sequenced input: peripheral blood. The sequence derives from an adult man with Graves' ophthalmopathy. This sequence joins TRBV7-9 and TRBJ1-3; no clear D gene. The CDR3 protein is CASSPYSSGNTIYF. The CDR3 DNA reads TGTGCCAGCAGCCCTTATTCCTCTGGAAACACCATATATTTT.